This is a list of T cell receptor beta chains from one sample in a study of graft-versus-host responses after intestinal transplantation. Antigens for these TCRs are unknown. Using immunoSEQ multiplex PCR, the repertoire was profiled, and TCRdb retains in-frame clones only, with some absent. The sample has about 120,000 clones, around nine tenths seen once. The input for sequencing was unstimulated CD4+ T cells sorted from spleen or lymph node cells, taken before intestinal transplant. Receptors were obtained from a human donor who received an intestinal transplant. Both conserved end residues are part of each CDR3. A D gene is named only where the DNA matches it firmly. Where a row states a size, it is once, few, many or the class of an expanded clone; other rows omit it.

D	size	V	J	DNA	CDR3
-	-	TRBV27	TRBJ2-3	TGTGCCAGCAGTTTAGTATCTAGCACAGATACGCAGTATTTT	CASSLVSSTDTQYF
-	once	TRBV5-1	TRBJ2-2	TGCGCCAGCAGCTTGGCCCTAGCTACGAACACCGGGGAGCTGTTTTTT	CASSLALATNTGELFF
TRBD1	-	TRBV10-3	TRBJ2-1	TGTGCCATCAGTGAACAGGGGAATGAGCAGTTCTTC	CAISEQGNEQFF
-	-	TRBV28	TRBJ2-3	TGTGCCAGCAGGTACCAGGGTGCGGGGGATACGCAGTATTTT	CASRYQGAGDTQYF
-	-	TRBV7-2	TRBJ2-2	TGTGCCAGCAGCTTTGGGACTTCCAACACCGGGGAGCTGTTTTTT	CASSFGTSNTGELFF
-	-	TRBV6-5	TRBJ1-2	TGTGCCAGCAGTTATACCAGAAATAATAACTATGGCTACACCTTC	CASSYTRNNNYGYTF
-	-	TRBV5-1	TRBJ2-1	TGCGCCAGCAGCTGGGGGGACTTCTACAATGAGCAGTTCTTC	CASSWGDFYNEQFF
-	-	TRBV29-1	TRBJ2-7	TGCAGCGTTGGGGAGAGCTACGAGCAGTACTTC	CSVGESYEQYF
-	-	TRBV6-1	TRBJ2-1	TGTGCCAGCAGTGGAATGTGGCTCTACAATGAGCAGTTCTTC	CASSGMWLYNEQFF
TRBD1	-	TRBV19	TRBJ1-2	TGTGCCAGTAGGACAGGGCCCTCTTCGACCTATGGCTACACCTTC	CASRTGPSSTYGYTF
-	-	TRBV4-1	TRBJ2-1	TGCGCCAGCAGCCAAGTTTCGGGCGTTCTAGCGCGGAGCTCCTACAATGAGCAGTTCTTC	CASSQVSGVLARSSYNEQFF
TRBD1	-	TRBV5-1	TRBJ1-2	TGCGCCAGCAGCCCAGGGGGCGAGGGCTATGGCTACACCTTC	CASSPGGEGYGYTF
-	-	TRBV11-2	TRBJ1-3	TGTGCCAGCAGCCGCGAATTCCTGAGGTCTGGAAACACCATATATTTT	CASSREFLRSGNTIYF
TRBD1	-	TRBV6-1	TRBJ2-7	TGTGCCAGCAGTGAAAGGGACAGGGCCTTCACTCCTTCCTTC	CASSERDRAFTPSF
-	-	TRBV5-1	TRBJ2-3	TGCGCCAGCTACCCCGGGGGACCCCACACAGATACGCAGTATTTT	CASYPGGPHTDTQYF
TRBD2	-	TRBV6-1	TRBJ2-1	TGTGCCAGCAGTGAACCCCCAGCGGGAATTTACAATGAGCAGTTCTTC	CASSEPPAGIYNEQFF
TRBD1	-	TRBV28	TRBJ1-2	TGTGCCAGCACTCTACAGGGGGCTAACTATGGCTACACCTTC	CASTLQGANYGYTF
-	-	TRBV25-1	TRBJ1-6	TGTGCCAGCAGTGAGCCAGGGTATAATTCACCCCTCCACTTT	CASSEPGYNSPLHF
TRBD2	-	TRBV6-5	TRBJ2-3	TGTGCCAGCAGTTGGCGGGGGGGCACAGATACGCAGTATTTT	CASSWRGGTDTQYF
TRBD1	-	TRBV7-9	TRBJ1-1	TGTGCCAGCAAAAGACAGGGGATGAACACTGAAGCTTTCTTT	CASKRQGMNTEAFF
-	-	TRBV12-5	TRBJ1-2	TGTGCTAGTGCCTCTACCACTAACTATGGCTACACCTTC	CASASTTNYGYTF
-	-	TRBV5-5	TRBJ2-3	TGTGCCAGCAGCTTGGAAGGGACTCCAACGCAGTATTTT	CASSLEGTPTQYF
-	-	TRBV5-1	TRBJ2-1	TGCGCCAGCAGTTCATCACTAGCCTACAATGAGCAGTTCTTC	CASSSSLAYNEQFF
TRBD1	-	TRBV30	TRBJ1-5	TGTGCCTGCGCTACAGGGGAAGGTCAGCCCCAGCATTTT	CACATGEGQPQHF
TRBD1	-	TRBV7-9	TRBJ1-3	TGTGCCAGCAGCCTCGGACAGGTGTACGGAAACACCATATATTTT	CASSLGQVYGNTIYF
TRBD1	once	TRBV11-2	TRBJ1-5	TGTGCCAGCAGCGCGGGGGACAGGGGGGATCAGCCCCAGCATTTT	CASSAGDRGDQPQHF
TRBD2	-	TRBV9	TRBJ2-1	TGTGCCAGCAGCGTAGGATACCCGGGACTAGCGGGGGTTTACAATGAGCAGTTCTTC	CASSVGYPGLAGVYNEQFF
TRBD1	-	TRBV29-1	TRBJ1-4	TGCAGCGTCGGGTCCACCGGGACAGGGGATGAAAAACTGTTTTTT	CSVGSTGTGDEKLFF
TRBD1	-	TRBV5-1	TRBJ2-1	TGCGCCAGCAGCTTGGAGGGGGCTACCTACAATGAGCAGTTCTTC	CASSLEGATYNEQFF
TRBD1	-	TRBV18	TRBJ2-7	TGTGCCAGCTCACCACTGTCCGGACAGGGGGCATACGAGCAGTACTTC	CASSPLSGQGAYEQYF
TRBD1	-	TRBV9	TRBJ1-2	TGTGCCAGCAGCGCTTCGACAGGGTTGGGCCTGAACTATGGCTACACCTTC	CASSASTGLGLNYGYTF
TRBD2	once	TRBV5-6	TRBJ2-1	TGTGCCAGCAGCTTTGCTAGCGGGAGGGCCAAAGTCTACAATGAGCAGTTCTTC	CASSFASGRAKVYNEQFF
-	-	TRBV4-2	TRBJ2-2	TGTGCCAGCAGCCAAGAGAGGACCGGGGAGCTGTTTTTT	CASSQERTGELFF
TRBD1	-	TRBV12-5	TRBJ1-2	TGTGCTAGTGGCTTGACAGGGGAAGTAACCAACTATGGCTACACCTTC	CASGLTGEVTNYGYTF
TRBD1	few	TRBV6-5	TRBJ1-6	TGTGCCAGTCAGGCCGGGACAGCGAATTCACCCCTCCACTTT	CASQAGTANSPLHF
-	-	TRBV10-3	TRBJ1-2	TGTGCCATCAAGCGGACAGTTTTGGGGTATGGCTACACCTTC	CAIKRTVLGYGYTF
TRBD1	-	TRBV28	TRBJ1-3	TGTGCCAGCCAAGGGGACAGCAGGTCCCGAAACACCATATATTTT	CASQGDSRSRNTIYF
TRBD2	-	TRBV7-2	TRBJ2-5	TGTGCCAGCAGCTTAGGGACTAGCGGGGGTGGCCAAGAGACCCAGTACTTC	CASSLGTSGGGQETQYF
TRBD2	-	TRBV4-2	TRBJ2-5	TGTGCCAGCAGCCCATGGACTAGCGGGAGGGAAGAGACCCAGTACTTC	CASSPWTSGREETQYF
TRBD2	once	TRBV28	TRBJ2-5	TGTGCCAGCAGTCTATCACTAGCGGGAGGGCCCGACCAAGAGACCCAGTACTTC	CASSLSLAGGPDQETQYF
TRBD1	-	TRBV4-3	TRBJ2-1	TGCGCCAGCAGCCACGGTCCCGGGACAGGGATCAATGAGCAGTTCTTC	CASSHGPGTGINEQFF
TRBD1	-	TRBV6-4	TRBJ2-6	TGTGCCAGCAGTGCCATGAGACGGGACAGGGGATCCTCTGGGGCCAACGTCCTGACTTTC	CASSAMRRDRGSSGANVLTF
TRBD1	few	TRBV6-1	TRBJ1-5	TGTGCCAGCAGTGAAACGGGACAGAAGGTAGGACAGCCCCAGCATTTT	CASSETGQKVGQPQHF
TRBD1	-	TRBV28	TRBJ2-7	TGTGCCAGCAGTAGGACAGGGGGATCCTACGAGCAGTACTTC	CASSRTGGSYEQYF
-	-	TRBV21-1	TRBJ1-1	TGTGCCAGCAGCACCCCGGCGGGACAGGGTCCTGAAGCTTTCTTT	CASSTPAGQGPEAFF
TRBD2	-	TRBV19	TRBJ2-1	TGTGCCAGTAGTATTTTCGGGGCTAGCGGGAGAATAGGGAATGAGCAGTTCTTC	CASSIFGASGRIGNEQFF
TRBD2	-	TRBV5-1	TRBJ2-3	TGCGCCAGCAGGTTCCGGGGGGCAGATACGCAGTATTTT	CASRFRGADTQYF
TRBD1	once	TRBV27	TRBJ1-5	TGTGCCAGCAGTTTGAAGGCCAGACAGGGAGGAAATCAGCCCCAGCATTTT	CASSLKARQGGNQPQHF
-	once	TRBV7-9	TRBJ2-2	TGTGCCAGCAGCTTAAAGCGTCAGATCACCGGGGAGCTGTTTTTT	CASSLKRQITGELFF
TRBD2	-	TRBV5-4	TRBJ2-3	TGTGCCAGCAGCCCCGCCGGGACTAGCGGGGGGGCCCTCACAGATACGCAGTATTTT	CASSPAGTSGGALTDTQYF
TRBD2	-	TRBV13	TRBJ2-7	TGTGCCAGCAGCTACCGAGTACTAGCGCGCGAGCAGTACTTC	CASSYRVLAREQYF
-	-	TRBV18	TRBJ2-1	TGTGCCAGCTCACGGACTATTCATGAGCAGTTCTTC	CASSRTIHEQFF
TRBD2	-	TRBV18	TRBJ2-5	TGTGCCAGCTCACCAAGACTAGCGGGAGTGGAGACCCAGTACTTC	CASSPRLAGVETQYF
-	-	TRBV18	TRBJ1-3	TGTGCCAGCTCACAGGAAAAGGGACTCACGAGCTCTGGAAACACCATATATTTT	CASSQEKGLTSSGNTIYF